The 13 T cell receptor beta chains listed next were all sequenced from one sample in a study of T cell responses to AZD1222 COVID-19 vaccine. Only in-frame clones appear in the TCRdb table, and some are missing; sequencing was by immunoSEQ multiplex PCR. The sample includes approximately 130,000 clones, approximately 88% seen only once; the top ten take 5% to 7%. Sample: peripheral blood, taken 28 days after the second AZD1222 dose. Source of these receptors: an adult who received the AZD1222 COVID-19 vaccine.

This clone was observed a single time. The chain combines TRBV20-1 with TRBJ1-2; D unclear. This CDR3 is built from 14 residues. CDR1 is DFQATT, CDR2 SNEGSKA, per germline (reference sequence). V was cut by 3 bases and J by 2 bases, with 13 bases left in between. The CDR3 DNA is TGCAGTGCTAGTGATGGGGTAGGGAACTATGGCTACACCTTC. Translation: CSASDGVGNYGYTF.

This chain links TRBV4-3 with TRBJ1-1; D unclear. Germline V lookup: CDR1 LGHNA, CDR2 YSLEER. Trimming left V 4 bases short and J 1 base short, with 10 bases between. The CDR3 is 14 residues long. CDR3: CASSRGAGNTEAFF. The CDR3 bases are TGCGCCAGCAGCCGGGGTGCCGGGAACACTGAAGCTTTCTTT.

A single count supports this clone. V and J are TRBV28 and TRBJ1-5, with a weak D call TRBD1 (5 bases). Deletions cut 5 bases from V and 2 bases from J, with 16 bases between. The CDR3 runs 16 residues. Germline CDR1 MDHEN, CDR2 SYDVKM. The CDR3 sequence: CASSLPQGSGNQPQHF. In DNA form, the CDR3 reads TGTGCCAGCAGTCTACCTCAGGGAAGTGGCAATCAGCCCCAGCATTTT.

This sequence joins TRBV15 and TRBJ2-5; weak D call: TRBD2 (6 bases). Per the germline V gene, CDR1 is LNHNV and CDR2 is YYDKDF (reference sequence). The CDR3 contains 14 residues. Trimming left V 0 bases short and J 2 bases short, with 7 bases between. The CDR3 DNA reads TGTGCCACCAGCAGAGATCGGGAGCAAGAGACCCAGTACTTC. The encoded protein is CATSRDREQETQYF.

This clone has a single count. This chain uses TRBV11-2 with TRBJ2-3; a possible D gene is TRBD2 (6 bases). V lost 3 bases and J 3 bases, leaving 19 bases between the germline ends. The germline gives CDR1 SGHAT, CDR2 FQNNGV. This CDR3 has 17 amino acids. CDR3 amino acids: CASSFRSVGGLTDTQYF. CDR3 DNA sequence: TGTGCCAGCAGCTTTCGTTCGGTGGGAGGTCTGACAGATACGCAGTATTTT. Supplemented by reference TRBV11-2 and TRBJ2-3, the full variable domain reads EAGVAQSPRYKIIEKRQSVAFWCNPISGHATLYWYQQILGQGPKLLIQFQNNGVVDDSQLPKDRFSAERLKGVDSTLKIQPAKLEDSAVYLCASSFRSVGGLTDTQYFGPGTRLTVL.

The chain recombines TRBV4-1 with TRBJ1-1; TRBD1 agrees at 8 bases. CDR3 size: 16 residues. The V gene's germline CDR1 is MGHRA and CDR2 YSYEKL. The ends lost 1 base at V and 3 bases at J; junction bases unmatched: 7. CDR3 in amino acids: CASSQVRQGRDTEAFF. As DNA, the CDR3 is TGCGCCAGCAGCCAAGTCCGACAGGGGCGGGACACTGAAGCTTTCTTT.

This chain connects TRBV19 to TRBJ1-5; D unclear. This CDR3 comprises 9 residues. The V end was cut by 8 bases, the J end by 5 bases, with 1 base between. CDR1 is LNHDA, CDR2 SQIVND, per germline (reference sequence). The CDR3 nucleotides are TGTGCCAGTGATCAGCCCCAGCATTTT. Amino acids: CASDQPQHF.

The rearrangement joins TRBV7-2 to TRBJ1-6; D is unresolved. CDR3 length: 15 residues. The ends were cut back, 1 base at V and 7 bases at J, with 11 bases in the middle. Germline V gene data show CDR1 as SGHTA and CDR2 as FQGNSA. The CDR3 bases are TGTGCCAGCAGCTTAGGGGGAGCGCAGAATTCACCCCTCCACTTT. It specifies CASSLGGAQNSPLHF.

In nucleotides, the CDR3 is TGTGCCAGCAGCCCTTCGGGTAGCCGTAAGACCCAGTACTTC. Translation gives CASSPSGSRKTQYF. The chain couples TRBV5-4 to TRBJ2-5; no clear D gene. Trimming shortened V by 4 bases and J by 6 bases, and 16 bases separated the two germline ends. Germline values: CDR1 SGHNT, CDR2 YYREEE (reference sequence). The CDR3 is 14 residues long.

The rearrangement links TRBV6-4 to TRBJ1-2; perhaps TRBD1 as D (6 bases). V shed 6 bases and J shed 3 bases, with 29 bases lying between them. CDR1 and CDR2 (germline): MRHNA, SNTAGT. This CDR3 region has 19 residues. CDR3 DNA: TGTGCCAGCAGCGGCGGGCTAAATTACGGGACAACTCGGGACTATGGCTACACCTTC. Translating gives CASSGGLNYGTTRDYGYTF.

The V and J genes are TRBV6-5 and TRBJ1-5; no firm D call. The CDR3 extends over 15 amino acids. V was shortened by 5 bases and J by 0 bases, with 11 bases between the two germline ends. CDR1 is MNHEY, CDR2 SVGAGI, per germline. The chain's CDR3 is CASSPAGRSNQPQHF. The CDR3 DNA reads as TGTGCCAGCAGTCCCGCCGGCCGTAGCAATCAGCCCCAGCATTTT.

This chain joins TRBV4-1 and TRBJ2-1; TRBD2 matches at 7 bases. Germline V CDR1 and CDR2: MGHRA, YSYEKL. After removal of 0 bases from V and 3 bases from J, the junction contained 8 bases not matched to a gene. The CDR3 length is 17 residues. In DNA form, the CDR3 reads TGCGCCAGCAGCCAAGATTCTAGGAGCGGGGTCTACAATGAGCAGTTCTTC. It translates to CASSQDSRSGVYNEQFF.

The chain recombines TRBV19 with TRBJ2-2; no reliable D call. Germline loops: CDR1 LNHDA, CDR2 SQIVND (reference sequence). V gave up 0 bases and J gave up 6 bases, with 5 bases separating them. This CDR3 has 13 residues. CDR3: CASSIDLPGELFF. CDR3 bases: TGTGCCAGTAGTATAGATCTGCCCGGGGAGCTGTTTTTT. The full variable domain, its missing parts supplied by reference TRBV19 and TRBJ2-2, is DGGITQSPKYLFRKEGQNVTLSCEQNLNHDAMYWYRQDPGQGLRLIYYSQIVNDFQKGDIAEGYSVSREKKESFPLTVTSAQKNPTAFYLCASSIDLPGELFFGEGSRLTVL.